The 29 T cell receptor beta chains reported below all come from one sample, sequenced in a study of blood T cell repertoires in COVID-19. Method: immunoSEQ multiplex PCR; TCRdb's copy keeps in-frame clones and lacks some. Altogether about 220,000 clones are present, about 86% being singletons, with the ten largest covering more than 8%. Sequencing input: peripheral blood. These receptors originate from a woman aged 45-65 years with acute or convalescent COVID-19.

This chain joins TRBV23-1 and TRBJ2-1; D unclear. TRBV23-1 is an ORF, with its function uncertain. This CDR3 is 13 amino acids long. Between the trimmed V and J ends, which lost 2 bases and 5 bases, there was a span of 7 bases. The CDR3 loop is CASSQPMDNEQFF. The CDR3 DNA is TGCGCCAGCAGTCAACCTATGGACAATGAGCAGTTCTTC.

The CDR3 here is CASSNRGGEKLFF. DNA for the CDR3: TGTGCCAGTAGTAACAGGGGCGGTGAAAAACTGTTTTTT. The rearrangement uses TRBV19 and TRBJ1-4, with TRBD1 matching over 7 bases. Germline assignment: CDR1 LNHDA and CDR2 SQIVND (reference sequence). CDR3 length: 13 amino acids. V lost 4 bases to trimming and J lost 7 bases; unmatched junction nucleotides: 3.

This clone appeared a single time. A junction boundary mismatches the germline segment, possibly from a read error. The V call is TRBV3-1 (or the pseudogene TRBV3-2), the J call TRBJ2-3; 7 nucleotides agree with TRBD1. The CDR3 spans 16 residues. In germline, CDR1 is LGHDT, CDR2 YNNKEL (reference sequence). The CDR3 region has the DNA TGTGCCAGCACCCGGAATAACAGGGGAAGCACAGATGCGCAGTATTTT. The encoded protein is CASTRNNRGSTDAQYF.

The genes are TRBV30 and TRBJ2-7, with 7 positions matching TRBD2. The V and J ends lost 1 base and 6 bases, in that order; junction bases with no gene match: 6. CDR1 and CDR2 from the germline V gene are GTSNPN and SVGIG (reference sequence). The CDR3 runs to 13 residues. The CDR3 sequence is CAWSAWGGSEQYF. In nucleotides, the CDR3 is TGTGCCTGGAGTGCCTGGGGGGGGAGCGAGCAGTACTTC.

The V gene is TRBV5-6, the J gene TRBJ2-7, with 9 bases aligning to TRBD1. CDR1 is SGHDT and CDR2 is YYEEEE in the germline V gene. The CDR3 sequence is 16 residues long. V lost 0 bases, J lost 4 bases, and 8 bases stayed unmatched. The CDR3 here is CASSLEGTGFGYEQYF. The CDR3 DNA is TGTGCCAGCAGCTTGGAGGGGACAGGGTTTGGGTACGAGCAGTACTTC.

The gene calls are TRBV9 and TRBJ1-2; D is possibly TRBD1 (5 bases). Germline assignment: CDR1 SGDLS and CDR2 YYNGEE. CDR3 length equals 15 residues. V lost 0 bases to trimming and J lost 3 bases, with 12 bases between them. The CDR3 loop reads CASSVDDRLDYGYTF. In nucleotides, the CDR3 is TGTGCCAGCAGCGTAGATGACAGATTGGACTATGGCTACACCTTC. The entire variable domain, with the rest obtained from reference TRBV9 and TRBJ1-2, is as follows: DSGVTQTPKHLITATGQRVTLRCSPRSGDLSVYWYQQSLDQGLQFLIQYYNGEERAKGNILERFSAQQFPDLHSELNLSSLELGDSALYFCASSVDDRLDYGYTFGSGTRLTVV.

V gene TRBV9 combines with J gene TRBJ1-2; 10 bases agree with TRBD1. The CDR3 contains 15 residues. The germline gives CDR1 SGDLS, CDR2 YYNGEE. The V segment lost 5 bases and the J segment 7 bases; nucleotides outside the gene matches: 11. Written as DNA, the CDR3 is TGTGCCAGCAGTTCTACAGGGACAGGGGTTGGTGGCTACACCTTC. Translation: CASSSTGTGVGGYTF.

The chain combines TRBV7-9 with TRBJ1-4; D not resolved. V lost 7 bases to trimming and J lost 3 bases, with 9 bases between them. The germline CDR1 and CDR2 sequences are SEHNR and FQNEAQ (reference sequence). The CDR3 length is 13 residues. The CDR3 bases are TGTGCCAGCACTAAACAGTCTAATGAAAAACTGTTTTTT. This gives the protein CASTKQSNEKLFF.

This chain connects TRBV11-2 to TRBJ2-7; TRBD1 agrees at 8 bases. Per the germline V gene, CDR1 is SGHAT and CDR2 is FQNNGV. With 1 base clipped from V and 12 bases from J, the junction kept 11 bases outside the gene matches. The CDR3 consists of 14 residues. The chain's CDR3 is CASSLVGQAEGSYF. CDR3 sequence (DNA): TGTGCCAGCAGCTTAGTGGGACAGGCGGAGGGATCGTACTTC.

The rearrangement uses TRBV28 and TRBJ2-1, with D perhaps TRBD1 (6 bases). Germline V gene lookup returns CDR1 MDHEN and CDR2 SYDVKM. V was shortened by 4 bases and J by 5 bases, with 15 bases between the two germline ends. The CDR3 length is 15 residues. The CDR3 sequence is CASSWTAVGDNEQFF. The DNA of the CDR3 is TGTGCCAGCAGTTGGACAGCGGTGGGGGACAATGAGCAGTTCTTC.

This sequence joins TRBV6-5 and TRBJ2-3, with 8 nucleotides matching TRBD2. The CDR3 contains 16 residues. Germline V lookup: CDR1 MNHEY, CDR2 SVGAGI. Trimming at V came to 3 bases and at J to 5 bases, leaving 10 bases not matched to a gene. In DNA form, the CDR3 reads TGTGCCAGCAGTTATTCGGGTCGGGAGGGCCGAGATACGCAGTATTTT. This encodes CASSYSGREGRDTQYF.

The rearrangement links TRBV27 to TRBJ2-5, with D unresolved. This CDR3 has 13 amino acids. V was pared by 5 bases and J by 6 bases, with 13 bases between. Germline lookup yields CDR1 MNHEY and CDR2 SMNVEV (reference sequence). CDR3 DNA sequence: TGTGCCAGCAGTCCTATCTCTAGGAAGACCCAGTACTTC. It translates to CASSPISRKTQYF.

The chain combines TRBV25-1 with TRBJ2-7; TRBD1 matches at 8 bases. Germline values: CDR1 MGHDK, CDR2 SYGVNS. V lost 6 bases and J lost 1; bases outside the gene matches: 8. This CDR3 contains 15 residues. CDR3 DNA: TGTGCCAGCAGAGGCCAGGGGGCTCATTCCTACGAGCAGTACTTC. It codes for CASRGQGAHSYEQYF.

The chain has TRBV2 and TRBJ2-2; 15 nucleotides line up with TRBD2. Unmatched junction bases numbered 15, after V lost 3 bases and J lost 4 bases. Germline V gene lookup returns CDR1 SNHLY and CDR2 FYNNEI. The CDR3 totals 21 residues. CDR3: CASSEAFVGLAGGPGTGELFF. DNA of the CDR3: TGTGCCAGCAGTGAGGCGTTTGTTGGACTAGCGGGAGGGCCCGGCACCGGGGAGCTGTTTTTT.

This chain uses TRBV6-2 or TRBV6-3 with TRBJ2-7; D gene ambiguous. The CDR3 loop spans 17 amino acids. The ends were cut back, 2 bases at V and 0 bases at J, with 17 bases in the middle. The germline V gene has CDR1 MNHEY and CDR2 SVGEGT. The CDR3 nucleotides are TGTGCCAGCAGTTACATTAAGTCAAGCGCCAGCTCCTACGAGCAGTACTTC. It yields the protein CASSYIKSSASSYEQYF.

The rearrangement uses TRBV6-6 and TRBJ2-1; TRBD2 matches at 11 bases. Germline trimming cut 4 bases from V and 6 bases from J; bases unmatched to any gene: 5. The CDR3 consists of 15 residues. Germline CDR1 is MNHNY and CDR2 is SVGAGI (reference sequence). In DNA, the CDR3 is TGTGCCAGCAGTTTGACTAGCGGGATAACCAATGAGCAGTTCTTC. It translates to CASSLTSGITNEQFF.

V and J are TRBV28 and TRBJ1-5; 9 nucleotides agree with TRBD1. J lost 5 bases, V lost 6 bases, and 8 bases had no gene match. Germline values: CDR1 MDHEN, CDR2 SYDVKM. The CDR3 length is 15 residues. CDR3 residues: CASSSPNRGHQPQHF. Written as DNA, the CDR3 is TGTGCCAGCAGCTCCCCCAACAGGGGGCATCAGCCCCAGCATTTT.

This sequence joins TRBV29-1 and TRBJ1-1; D remains unclear. CDR1 and CDR2 from the germline V gene are SQVTM and ANQGSEA. CDR3 length: 11 amino acids. V lost 6 bases to trimming and J lost 4 bases, with 9 bases between them. The DNA for the CDR3 is TGCAGCGTCGTGAGAGGCACTGAAGCTTTCTTT. This gives the protein CSVVRGTEAFF.

J is TRBJ2-1 and V is TRBV30; 10 bases agree with TRBD2. CDR3 length equals 15 residues. The V segment lost 2 bases and the J segment 5 bases; nucleotides outside the gene matches: 6. The germline V gene has CDR1 GTSNPN and CDR2 SVGIG (reference sequence). The CDR3 reads CAWSTGLAKHNEQFF. The CDR3 nucleotides are TGTGCCTGGAGTACGGGACTAGCGAAACACAATGAGCAGTTCTTC.

This sequence joins TRBV7-2 and TRBJ2-5; no definite D call. CDR1 is SGHTA, CDR2 FQGNSA, per germline. This CDR3 contains 12 residues. The V and J ends lost 4 bases and 5 bases respectively, with 8 bases between them. Here the CDR3 reads CASSSRVETQYF. CDR3 sequence (DNA): TGTGCCAGCAGCTCCCGGGTGGAGACCCAGTACTTC.

This chain links TRBV28 with TRBJ1-2; 9 positions match TRBD1. The CDR3 length is 16 residues. Germline-derived CDR1 and CDR2 are MDHEN and SYDVKM. The V and J ends lost 4 bases and 7 bases, in that order; junction bases with no gene match: 13. CDR3 protein: CASSSLPDRGGRGYTF. The DNA of the CDR3 is TGTGCCAGCAGTTCCCTCCCCGACAGGGGGGGTCGTGGCTACACCTTC.

The chain employs TRBV7-2 and TRBJ1-1; TRBD1 is a possible D gene (5 bases). Germline V gene lookup returns CDR1 SGHTA and CDR2 FQGNSA. With 1 base removed from V and 11 bases from J, the gap between germline ends came to 14 bases. This CDR3 is 13 amino acids long. The DNA of the CDR3 is TGTGCCAGCAGCTTAGTAACAGGTCTTGCCGCTTTCTTT. Amino acids: CASSLVTGLAAFF.

This chain connects TRBV19 to TRBJ1-5; TRBD1 agrees at 7 bases. Germline CDR1 reads LNHDA; CDR2 reads SQIVND (reference sequence). Trimming at V came to 7 bases and at J to 0 bases, leaving 12 bases not matched to a gene. The CDR3 consists of 17 residues. The CDR3 DNA reads as TGTGCCAGTACCACGACAGGGACTCCCTATAGCAATCAGCCCCAGCATTTT. Residues: CASTTTGTPYSNQPQHF.

V and J are TRBV7-9 and TRBJ2-7; 12 bases fit TRBD1. The CDR3 consists of 15 residues. Germline V gene sequence: CDR1 SEHNR, CDR2 FQNEAQ (reference sequence). Unmatched junction bases numbered 6, after V lost 5 bases and J lost 4 bases. CDR3 nucleotides: TGTGCCAGCAGCAGGGGGACAGGGGGCGCGTACGAGCAGTACTTC. It encodes CASSRGTGGAYEQYF. The variable domain in full, completed from reference TRBV7-9 and TRBJ2-7, reads DTGVSQNPRHKITKRGQNVTFRCDPISEHNRLYWYRQTLGQGPEFLTYFQNEAQLEKSRLLSDRFSAERPKGSFSTLEIQRTEQGDSAMYLCASSRGTGGAYEQYFGPGTRLTVT.

The DNA of the CDR3 is TGTGCCAGCTCACCCGGGACATCCCAAGAGACCCAGTACTTC. Its protein is CASSPGTSQETQYF. The chain links TRBV18 to TRBJ2-5; perhaps TRBD1 as D (6 bases). Deletions cut 3 bases from V and 1 base from J, with 9 bases between. The germline gives CDR1 KGHSH, CDR2 LQKENI. The CDR3 has 14 residues.

The chain recombines TRBV28 with TRBJ1-2, with no clear D. The V gene lost 4 bases and the J gene lost 9 bases, with 9 bases spanning the gap. CDR3 length: 11 residues. The germline V gene encodes CDR1 MDHEN and CDR2 SYDVKM. The CDR3 loop reads CASSSIVSYTF. The CDR3 region has the DNA TGTGCCAGCAGTTCAATAGTGAGCTACACCTTC.

This clone was counted once. V is TRBV5-1 and J is TRBJ2-3; D possibly corresponds to TRBD1 (6 bases). CDR1 is SGHRS and CDR2 is YFSETQ in the germline V gene. The CDR3 is 15 residues long. The V gene lost 4 bases and the J gene lost 2 bases, with 14 bases spanning the gap. CDR3 sequence: CASSLGTGITDTQYF. DNA of the CDR3: TGCGCCAGCAGCCTTGGAACAGGGATCACAGATACGCAGTATTTT. The full variable domain, its missing parts supplied by reference TRBV5-1 and TRBJ2-3, is KAGVTQTPRYLIKTRGQQVTLSCSPISGHRSVSWYQQTPGQGLQFLFEYFSETQRNKGNFPGRFSGRQFSNSRSEMNVSTLELGDSALYLCASSLGTGITDTQYFGPGTRLTVL.

CDR3 residues: CASSLVRGHNTDNEQFF. CDR3 nucleotides: TGTGCCAGCAGTTTAGTCCGGGGACATAATACCGACAATGAGCAGTTCTTC. V gene TRBV28 combines with J gene TRBJ2-1; D might be TRBD1 (6 bases). This CDR3 is built from 17 residues. Per germline, CDR1 MDHEN and CDR2 SYDVKM. V dropped 2 bases and J dropped 5 bases, with 19 bases sitting between them.

The chain has TRBV6-5 and TRBJ2-2, with 10 nucleotides matching TRBD2. The CDR3 is 14 residues long. Germline CDR1 and CDR2: MNHEY and SVGAGI. The V segment lost 0 bases and the J segment 8 bases; nucleotides outside the gene matches: 0. CDR3 nucleotides: TGTGCCAGCAGTTACTCGACTAGCGGGGGGGAGCTGTTTTTT. The encoded protein is CASSYSTSGGELFF.